This T cell receptor beta chain was sequenced in a study of T cells in tuberculosis. V dropped 4 bases and J dropped 5; count of bases not matched to a gene: 11. The CDR3 is 17 residues long. CDR1 is MDHEN, CDR2 SYDVKM, per germline. Chain pairing is unknown; alpha and beta were sequenced separately. Clones were read by immunoSEQ multiplex PCR, and TCRdb kept only the in-frame ones, dropping some. Found here are some 90,000 clones, roughly 93% of them singletons; the top ten hold under 2.5%. Thawed, overnight-rested PBMC were stained with GMM-loaded CD1B tetramer, viability dye and anti-CD3, then sorted. C32 glucose monomycolate from Rhodococcus equi was loaded onto the CD1B tetramers. PBMC for tetramer sorting were first depleted of CD14-expressing monocytes.

Sequenced sample: CD1b-GMM tetramer-negative cells sorted from PBMCs. The V and J genes are TRBV28 and TRBJ2-1; TRBD2 matches at 10 bases. The sequence came from an adult woman with latent tuberculosis. CDR3 coding DNA: TGTGCCAGCAGTTCCATGCCCGGGACTAGCGACCACAATGAGCAGTTCTTC. Residues: CASSSMPGTSDHNEQFF.